Following are 8 T cell receptor beta chains from one sample sequenced in a study of blood T cell repertoires in COVID-19. TCRdb's table, derived via immunoSEQ multiplex PCR, lists solely in-frame clones and lacks some. The sample consists of over 250,000 clones, about nine tenths of them appearing once. Input material: peripheral blood. The origin of the receptors is a woman aged 40 to 49 who had recovered from COVID-19.

This chain uses TRBV2 with TRBJ2-3; TRBD2 matches 7 bases. The CDR3 loop spans 14 amino acids. Unmatched junction bases numbered 5, after V lost 6 bases and J lost 2 bases. The germline gives CDR1 SNHLY, CDR2 FYNNEI. The CDR3 loop reads CASRRGIHTDTQYF. CDR3 coding DNA: TGTGCCAGCAGGCGGGGGATCCACACAGATACGCAGTATTTT. Together with reference TRBV2 and TRBJ2-3, the CDR3 gives the full variable domain: EPEVTQTPSHQVTQMGQEVILRCVPISNHLYFYWYRQILGQKVEFLVSFYNNEISEKSEIFDDQFSVERPDGSNFTLKIRSTKLEDSAMYFCASRRGIHTDTQYFGPGTRLTVL.

The J gene is TRBJ1-3, the V gene TRBV11-2; D may be TRBD1 (6 bases). V lost 5 bases and J lost 4, with 12 bases in between. This CDR3 contains 14 residues. Looked up from germline, CDR1 is SGHAT and CDR2 is FQNNGV. CDR3: CASSARTGGNTIYF. CDR3 nucleotide sequence: TGTGCCAGCAGCGCACGAACAGGGGGAAACACCATATATTTT.

This clone has at least ten counts. The chain uses TRBV4-2 and TRBJ2-1; TRBD1 matches 9 bases. Trimming removed 4 bases from V and 1 base from J; junction bases left unmatched: 8. Germline V gives CDR1 LGHNA, CDR2 YNFKEQ. The CDR3 is 17 residues long. The CDR3 here is CASSRFPGQGSYNEQFF. The CDR3 DNA sequence: TGTGCCAGCAGCCGGTTTCCGGGACAGGGTTCCTACAATGAGCAGTTCTTC.

The chain is built from TRBV5-1 and TRBJ1-4; possibly TRBD1 for D (6 bases). The V end was cut by 0 bases, the J end by 0 bases, with 15 bases between. The V gene's germline CDR1 is SGHRS and CDR2 YFSETQ. The CDR3 contains 18 residues. CDR3 in amino acids: CASSLAGTHLATNEKLFF. CDR3 DNA sequence: TGCGCCAGCAGCTTGGCTGGGACACATCTTGCAACTAATGAAAAACTGTTTTTT. Drawing the rest from reference TRBV5-1 and TRBJ1-4, the complete variable domain is KAGVTQTPRYLIKTRGQQVTLSCSPISGHRSVSWYQQTPGQGLQFLFEYFSETQRNKGNFPGRFSGRQFSNSRSEMNVSTLELGDSALYLCASSLAGTHLATNEKLFFGSGTQLSVL.

The gene calls are TRBV6-5 and TRBJ2-5; D might be TRBD2 (7 bases). Germline V gene lookup returns CDR1 MNHEY and CDR2 SVGAGI. V was trimmed by 7 bases and J by 5 bases, leaving 14 bases between them. The CDR3 extends over 13 amino acids. The CDR3 loop is CASTWGGEETQYF. The DNA of the CDR3 is TGTGCCAGCACTTGGGGGGGCGAGGAGACCCAGTACTTC.

This clone was recorded once. The chain recombines TRBV10-3 with TRBJ1-1, with 9 bases lining up with TRBD1. Germline CDR1 ENHRY, CDR2 SYGVKD. J gave up 5 bases and V 6 bases, and 7 bases lay outside the gene matches. The CDR3 spans 14 residues. CDR3: CAISGLTGGTEAFF. The CDR3 nucleotides are TGTGCCATCAGCGGGTTGACAGGGGGGACTGAAGCTTTCTTT.

The chain recombines TRBV5-1 with TRBJ2-1; 14 bases line up with TRBD2. This CDR3 contains 18 residues. The germline CDR1 and CDR2 sequences are SGHRS and YFSETQ. J lost 3 bases, V lost 4 bases, and 9 bases had no gene match. CDR3 bases: TGCGCCAGCAGCCCGCCCGGACTAGCGGGGGGTAGCTACAATGAGCAGTTCTTC. It encodes CASSPPGLAGGSYNEQFF.

This chain links TRBV6-5 with TRBJ1-6; D perhaps matches TRBD1 (5 bases). This CDR3 spans 15 amino acids. Per the germline V gene, CDR1 is MNHEY and CDR2 is SVGAGI. The ends were cut back, 6 bases at V and 6 bases at J, with 15 bases in the middle. The CDR3 loop reads CASSRLQGPNSPLHF. Written as DNA, the CDR3 is TGTGCCAGCAGCCGTCTCCAGGGCCCTAATTCACCCCTCCACTTT.